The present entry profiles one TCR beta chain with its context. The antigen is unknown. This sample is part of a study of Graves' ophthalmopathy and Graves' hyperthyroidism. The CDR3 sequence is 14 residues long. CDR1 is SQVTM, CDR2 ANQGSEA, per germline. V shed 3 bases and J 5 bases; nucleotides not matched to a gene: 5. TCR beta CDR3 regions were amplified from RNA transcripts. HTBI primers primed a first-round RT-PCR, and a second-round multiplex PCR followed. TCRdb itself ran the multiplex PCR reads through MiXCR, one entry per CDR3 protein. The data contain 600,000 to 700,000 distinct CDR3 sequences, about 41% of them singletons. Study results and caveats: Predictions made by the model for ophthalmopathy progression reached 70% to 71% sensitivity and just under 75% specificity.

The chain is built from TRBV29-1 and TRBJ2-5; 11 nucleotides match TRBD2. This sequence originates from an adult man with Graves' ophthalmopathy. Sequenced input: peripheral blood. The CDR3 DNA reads TGCAGCGTTGAGTTACTAGCGGGAGAGGAGACCCAGTACTTC. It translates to CSVELLAGEETQYF.